These 25 T cell receptor beta chains were all obtained from the same sample, sequenced in a study of type 1 regulatory T cells. What these receptors recognize is not known. TCRdb fed the reads into MiXCR, producing one record per CDR3 protein. The sample yields about 68,000 distinct CDR3 sequences, roughly 60% seen once. Specimen: cultured T cells, either the whole culture or a sorted T cell fraction (not recorded which). Subset specified: Tr1-enriched cell product generated in vitro against host alloantigens. The source of these receptors is a human donor in good health.

The sample holds a few counts of this clonotype. The V and J genes are TRBV10-3 and TRBJ2-1; 13 nucleotides align to TRBD2. The germline V gene has CDR1 ENHRY and CDR2 SYGVKD. With V trimmed by 3 bases and J by 7 bases, 3 bases remained unmatched. CDR3 size: 15 residues. The CDR3 region has the DNA TGTGCCATCAGTGACACTAGCGGGAGGGAAAATGAGCAGTTCTTC. Translated, it gives CAISDTSGRENEQFF.

The rearrangement joins TRBV20-1 to TRBJ2-1; 8 bases line up with TRBD2. V shed 8 bases, J shed 7 bases, and the junction held 13 bases outside the gene matches. CDR3 length: 14 residues. Germline V gene sequence: CDR1 DFQATT, CDR2 SNEGSKA (reference sequence). CDR3 in amino acids: CSTSPAGVENEQFF. For the CDR3, the DNA is TGCAGTACTTCCCCAGCGGGAGTCGAGAATGAGCAGTTCTTC.

The genes are TRBV7-9 and TRBJ2-1; D is tentatively TRBD1 or TRBD2 (5 bases each). Between the trimmed V and J ends, which lost 5 bases and 4 bases, there was a span of 18 bases. Germline CDR1 SEHNR, CDR2 FQNEAQ (reference sequence). The CDR3 is 16 amino acids. The CDR3 sequence: CASSASGPRGYNEQFF. CDR3 sequence (DNA): TGTGCCAGCAGCGCATCCGGGCCGAGGGGTTACAATGAGCAGTTCTTC.

The chain is built from TRBV2 and TRBJ1-5; D ambiguous. The CDR3 is made up of 13 amino acids. V shed 2 bases and J shed 3 bases, with 5 bases lying between them. CDR1 and CDR2 (germline): SNHLY, FYNNEI. Here the CDR3 reads CASSEQFNQPQHF. CDR3 sequence (DNA): TGTGCCAGCAGTGAACAGTTCAATCAGCCCCAGCATTTT. The variable domain in full, completed from reference TRBV2 and TRBJ1-5, reads EPEVTQTPSHQVTQMGQEVILRCVPISNHLYFYWYRQILGQKVEFLVSFYNNEISEKSEIFDDQFSVERPDGSNFTLKIRSTKLEDSAMYFCASSEQFNQPQHFGDGTRLSIL.

The chain employs TRBV10-2 and TRBJ2-3; D may be TRBD2 (5 bases). Germline CDR1 WSHSY, CDR2 SAAADI. The ends were cut back, 5 bases at V and 0 bases at J, with 12 bases in the middle. This CDR3 comprises 15 residues. CDR3 sequence: CASSPADSSTDTQYF. The CDR3 nucleotides read TGCGCCAGCAGTCCAGCGGACTCTAGCACAGATACGCAGTATTTT.

The rearrangement links TRBV5-1 to TRBJ1-1, with D uncertain. Germline V gene sequence: CDR1 SGHRS, CDR2 YFSETQ. The CDR3 has 15 amino acids. Deletions cut 4 bases from V and 4 bases from J, with 17 bases between. CDR3 in amino acids: CASSPKLQLGTEAFF. For the CDR3, the DNA is TGCGCCAGCAGCCCAAAGTTACAATTGGGCACTGAAGCTTTCTTT.

This clonotype was picked up a small number of times. The V and J genes are TRBV28 and TRBJ1-3; maybe TRBD1 (6 bases). Looked up from germline, CDR1 is MDHEN and CDR2 is SYDVKM. This CDR3 contains 16 residues. V shed 8 bases and J shed 0 bases, with 17 bases lying between them. The CDR3 DNA sequence: TGTGCCAGCTGCAAAGCAGGGGATTTCTCTGGAAACACCATATATTTT. This translates into CASCKAGDFSGNTIYF.

The rearrangement links TRBV7-3 to TRBJ2-2, with D perhaps TRBD2 (7 bases). The CDR3 covers 18 residues. Germline CDR1 reads SGHTA; CDR2 reads FQGTGA. V was shortened by 0 bases and J by 0 bases, with 14 bases between the two germline ends. In DNA form, the CDR3 reads TGTGCCAGCAGCTTAACGCCAGGGAGGGACACGAACACCGGGGAGCTGTTTTTT. Amino acid sequence: CASSLTPGRDTNTGELFF.

This clonotype has a handful of counts. The chain employs TRBV6-5 and TRBJ2-6, with D possibly TRBD2 on 5 matching bases. Trimming cost V 2 bases and J 1 base, with 15 bases left between them. The CDR3 is 18 residues long. From germline, CDR1 is MNHEY and CDR2 SVGAGI. CDR3 nucleotides: TGTGCCAGCAGTTACGCCAGTACCCGGGGATCTGGGGCCAACGTCCTGACTTTC. It yields the protein CASSYASTRGSGANVLTF.

Written as DNA, the CDR3 is TGTGCCAGTAGTATAAAGGGATGGGGGGCTGGGACTGAAGCTTTCTTT. This sequence encodes CASSIKGWGAGTEAFF. J is TRBJ1-1 and V is TRBV19; D may be TRBD1 (6 bases). This CDR3 has 16 residues. Looked up from germline, CDR1 is LNHDA and CDR2 is SQIVND (reference sequence). With 2 bases removed from V and 5 bases from J, the gap between germline ends came to 18 bases.

The chain uses TRBV6-2 or TRBV6-3 and TRBJ2-1, with D perhaps matching TRBD1 (6 bases). The CDR3 runs to 14 residues. V was clipped by 8 bases and J by 2 bases, with 13 bases between them. In germline, CDR1 is MNHEY, CDR2 SVGEGT. The CDR3 DNA follows: TGTGCCAGCCATCTGGGGGCGACCTACAATGAGCAGTTCTTC. Amino acid sequence: CASHLGATYNEQFF.

The chain joins TRBV6-5 to TRBJ2-3, with unresolved D. This CDR3 is 12 amino acids long. Germline assignment: CDR1 MNHEY and CDR2 SVGAGI. V gave up 8 bases and J gave up 4 bases, with 10 bases separating them. In DNA, the CDR3 is TGTGCCAGCCGCGTGAAACCAGATACGCAGTATTTT. This translates into CASRVKPDTQYF.

The CDR3 loop reads CASTGLAGVSYNEQFF. In DNA, the CDR3 is TGTGCCAGCACAGGACTAGCGGGAGTATCTTACAATGAGCAGTTCTTC. This chain links TRBV6-5 with TRBJ2-1; 13 nucleotides line up with TRBD2. Germline CDR1 and CDR2: MNHEY and SVGAGI. The CDR3 is made up of 16 amino acids. The junction had 7 bases not matched to a gene; V was cut back by 7 bases and J by 4 bases.

The chain joins TRBV7-2 to TRBJ1-1; possibly TRBD1 for D (6 bases). The CDR3 covers 14 residues. Trimming left V 5 bases short and J 5 bases short, with 15 bases between. Per germline, CDR1 SGHTA and CDR2 FQGNSA. CDR3 amino acids: CASSALQGGTEAFF. The CDR3 DNA sequence: TGTGCCAGCAGCGCACTACAGGGCGGGACTGAAGCTTTCTTT.

This chain uses TRBV5-1 with TRBJ2-3; tentatively, D is TRBD2 (6 bases). CDR3 length: 15 amino acids. Trimming shortened V by 4 bases and J by 3 bases, and 15 bases separated the two germline ends. From germline, CDR1 is SGHRS and CDR2 YFSETQ. The CDR3 coding sequence is TGCGCCAGCAGCGGACGGGGGATGGGTACAGATACGCAGTATTTT. This codes for CASSGRGMGTDTQYF.

V and J are TRBV5-4 and TRBJ1-3, with D possibly being TRBD1 (5 bases). V dropped 4 bases and J dropped 0 bases, with 14 bases sitting between them. CDR1 and CDR2 from the germline V gene are SGHNT and YYREEE (reference sequence). The CDR3 totals 16 residues. The CDR3 DNA reads TGTGCCAGCAGCGGGGGAGGGAAGAGCTCTGGAAACACCATATATTTT. This translates into CASSGGGKSSGNTIYF.

The chain carries TRBV16 and TRBJ1-5; TRBD1 matches at 10 bases. Looked up from germline, CDR1 is KGHSY and CDR2 is FQNENV. The V gene end was trimmed by 4 bases and the J gene end by 9 bases; junction bases not matched to a gene: 6. This CDR3 comprises 14 residues. CDR3 DNA: TGTGCCAGCAGCCCCCGGGACAGGGGCCCGCCCCAGCATTTT. Translated, it gives CASSPRDRGPPQHF.

The chain has TRBV5-5 and TRBJ1-2; D is ambiguous. V was clipped by 1 base and J by 2 bases, with 9 bases between them. CDR3 size: 14 residues. CDR1 and CDR2 from the germline V gene are SGHKS and YYEKEE (reference sequence). The CDR3, as DNA: TGTGCCAGCAGCTTGCCATCCAGAAACTATGGCTACACCTTC. Amino acids: CASSLPSRNYGYTF.

The V and J genes are TRBV20-1 and TRBJ2-3; a possible D gene is TRBD2 (7 bases). Trimming took 0 bases from V and 4 from J, leaving 8 bases between them. The germline CDR1 and CDR2 sequences are DFQATT and SNEGSKA (reference sequence). The CDR3 sequence is 13 residues long. CDR3 residues: CSAREGGADTQYF. The CDR3 region has the DNA TGCAGTGCTAGAGAAGGGGGGGCAGATACGCAGTATTTT.

V is TRBV2 and J is TRBJ2-2, with 7 nucleotides matching TRBD1. Germline lookup yields CDR1 SNHLY and CDR2 FYNNEI. After removal of 6 bases from V and 4 bases from J, the junction contained 2 bases not matched to a gene. The CDR3 length is 13 residues. Here the CDR3 DNA reads TGTGCCAGCAGAAGGGACAGCACCGGGGAGCTGTTTTTT. Translation gives CASRRDSTGELFF.

The V gene is TRBV20-1, the J gene TRBJ2-5; 9 positions agree with TRBD1. Germline CDR1 and CDR2: DFQATT and SNEGSKA (reference sequence). CDR3 length: 13 amino acids. Unmatched junction bases numbered 2, after V lost 6 bases and J lost 0 bases. The CDR3 reads CSADRGNQETQYF. CDR3 sequence (DNA): TGCAGTGCCGACAGGGGGAACCAAGAGACCCAGTACTTC.

This clonotype was picked up one time. J is TRBJ2-1 and V is TRBV29-1, with TRBD2 identical over 8 bases. The CDR3 totals 16 residues. The germline gives CDR1 SQVTM, CDR2 ANQGSEA. Germline trimming cut 4 bases from V and 7 bases from J; bases unmatched to any gene: 15. The CDR3 DNA reads as TGCAGCGTTGGGTCCGGAGCGGGAGTCGTAGAAAATGAGCAGTTCTTC. This codes for CSVGSGAGVVENEQFF.

V and J are TRBV7-2 and TRBJ2-7, with D perhaps given as TRBD1 or TRBD2 (5 bases each). Germline CDR1 SGHTA, CDR2 FQGNSA. Trimming shortened V by 5 bases and J by 3 bases, and 14 bases separated the two germline ends. The CDR3 extends over 14 amino acids. CDR3 coding DNA: TGTGCCAGCAGCAAACGGGGCAGTTTCTACGAGCAGTACTTC. It yields the protein CASSKRGSFYEQYF.

This chain links TRBV7-2 with TRBJ2-7; 7 bases are shared with TRBD2. This CDR3 has 13 residues. Germline V gene data show CDR1 as SGHTA and CDR2 as FQGNSA. The trim removed 5 bases at V and 6 bases at J, leaving 7 bases unmatched. In DNA form, the CDR3 reads TGTGCCAGCAGCCGAGATTGGGGGGGCGAGCAGTACTTC. Translating gives CASSRDWGGEQYF.

The chain joins TRBV28 to TRBJ2-3; 12 bases fit TRBD2. Trimming cost V 2 bases and J 5 bases; bases outside gene matches: 8. This CDR3 is built from 17 residues. CDR1 is MDHEN and CDR2 is SYDVKM in the germline V gene. CDR3 in amino acids: CASSLRLAGGPQDTQYF. The CDR3 DNA reads as TGTGCCAGCAGTTTAAGGCTAGCGGGAGGGCCTCAAGATACGCAGTATTTT.